This T cell receptor beta chain originates from a study of T cells after yellow fever vaccination. General observations from the study: Post-booster reappearance was seen for most primary-vaccination clones (96% CD4, roughly 86% CD8). Peak timing came faster in the weaker secondary response, day 5 versus 15. Abundant bulk-derived clonotypes could contaminate FACS-sorted repertoires.

They built TCR cDNA with 5'RACE template switching, a step that put in a universal primer site and UMIs. TCRdb reanalysed the 5' RACE reads using MiXCR and keeps one entry per CDR3 protein. This sample yields about 60,000 distinct CDR3 sequences, of which approximately 6.5% are seen a single time; about 40% belongs to the top ten. This CDR3 has 16 amino acids. Deletions cut 4 bases from V and 3 bases from J, with 17 bases between. CDR1 is MRHNA, CDR2 SNTAGT, per germline. With respect to this clonotype: The target antigen is unknown.

The chain recombines TRBV6-4 with TRBJ2-3; D tentatively reads TRBD1 or TRBD2 (7 bases each). This sequence was found in a man between 18 and 35 years old who received the YFV17D yellow fever vaccine. Sequenced material: CD8+ T cells sorted from PBMCs, taken on the day of the first yellow fever vaccination. The chain's CDR3 is CASSGQGGGGTDTQYF. The CDR3 bases are TGTGCCAGCAGTGGACAGGGCGGGGGAGGAACAGATACGCAGTATTTT.